The 21 T cell receptor beta chains listed next were all sequenced from one sample in a study of shared clonotypes between healthy human individuals. Generated by immunoSEQ multiplex PCR, the TCRdb table keeps only in-frame clones and is missing some. The table shows under 2.5 million clones, with approximately 90% occurring only once. Sample: naive CD4+ T cells from PBMCs. Subset defined: CD45RA+ positively selected. The source is a man between 18 and 29 years old in good health. Some clones in this sample may be carry-over from other donors' samples.

CDR3 bases: TGTGCCAGCAGTTCCGGGACAGGGCCTCGGTACGAGCAGTACTTC. As protein: CASSSGTGPRYEQYF. The J gene is TRBJ2-7, the V gene TRBV6-1; the match to TRBD1 covers 9 bases. Germline assignment: CDR1 MNHNS and CDR2 SASEGT. This CDR3 comprises 15 residues. Losses at the gene ends were 5 bases for V and 4 bases for J; bases not matched to a gene: 9.

Concerning this clone itself: Other DNA sequences from this sample encode an identical CDR3 as well. This chain connects TRBV5-1 to TRBJ1-4; 8 bases are shared with TRBD1. The CDR3 runs 14 residues. Germline CDR1 is SGHRS and CDR2 is YFSETQ. The ends lost 4 bases at V and 4 bases at J; junction bases unmatched: 3. The CDR3 bases are TGCGCCAGCAGCCGAGACAGGGGTAATGAAAAACTGTTTTTT. Its protein product is CASSRDRGNEKLFF.

In regard to this clone: Other DNA sequences in the sample encode the same CDR3. V usage is TRBV29-1 and J usage is TRBJ1-2; no reliable D call. V lost 3 bases and J 3 bases, leaving 2 bases between the germline ends. This CDR3 has 10 amino acids. Per the germline V gene, CDR1 is SQVTM and CDR2 is ANQGSEA. In DNA, the CDR3 is TGCAGCGTTGATGACTATGGCTACACCTTC. Translation gives CSVDDYGYTF. Looking up the rest from reference TRBV29-1 and TRBJ1-2 gives the full variable domain: SAVISQKPSRDICQRGTSLTIQCQVDSQVTMMFWYRQQPGQSLTLIATANQGSEATYESGFVIDKFPISRPNLTFSTLTVSNMSPEDSSIYLCSVDDYGYTFGSGTRLTVV.

The V and J genes are TRBV11-2 and TRBJ2-7; a weak D match, TRBD2 (6 bases). Per germline, CDR1 SGHAT and CDR2 FQNNGV. With 2 bases removed from V and 2 bases from J, the gap between germline ends came to 13 bases. The CDR3 runs 15 residues. The CDR3 loop reads CASSLIRDSAYEQYF. CDR3 in DNA: TGTGCCAGCAGCTTAATTAGGGACTCAGCCTACGAGCAGTACTTC.

The chain couples TRBV19 to TRBJ1-5, with D uncertain. Trimming shortened V by 9 bases and J by 2 bases, and 8 bases separated the two germline ends. The CDR3 runs to 12 residues. Germline CDR1 is LNHDA and CDR2 is SQIVND (reference sequence). The DNA of the CDR3 is TGTGCCAGCCAACAAGGCAATCAGCCCCAGCATTTT. It yields the protein CASQQGNQPQHF.

The chain carries TRBV6-6 and TRBJ2-7, with D possibly TRBD2 on 5 matching bases. CDR1 and CDR2 (germline): MNHNY, SVGAGI (reference sequence). The CDR3 length is 14 residues. V was cut by 5 bases and J by 2 bases, with 13 bases left in between. The CDR3 here is CASSLEGRAYEQYF. The CDR3 nucleotides read TGTGCCAGCAGTCTCGAGGGCCGAGCCTACGAGCAGTACTTC.

The count of this clone is one. V and J are TRBV5-4 and TRBJ2-2; possible D gene TRBD1, 6 bases. V lost 5 bases and J lost 4, with 18 bases in between. The CDR3 has 16 amino acids. Germline V CDR1 and CDR2: SGHNT, YYREEE (reference sequence). In DNA, the CDR3 is TGTGCCAGCAGTTTTGGATTGGGGGCGGTCACCGGGGAGCTGTTTTTT. This translates into CASSFGLGAVTGELFF.

This clone was found once. V usage is TRBV6-1 and J usage is TRBJ1-4, with 7 nucleotides matching TRBD1. With V trimmed by 5 bases and J by 6 bases, 9 bases remained unmatched. In germline, CDR1 is MNHNS, CDR2 SASEGT. This CDR3 region has 15 residues. CDR3 region: CASSPKTGRYEKLFF. DNA for the CDR3: TGTGCCAGCAGTCCGAAGACAGGGAGGTATGAAAAACTGTTTTTT.

The CDR3 bases are TGCGCCAGCAGAATTGATTTACGGTCTGATACGCAGTATTTT. Translation: CASRIDLRSDTQYF. V gene TRBV4-3 combines with J gene TRBJ2-3; D not resolved. Trimming stripped 6 bases from V and 6 bases from J, with 16 bases between. The CDR3 has 14 amino acids. The germline V gene encodes CDR1 LGHNA and CDR2 YSLEER.

In regard to this clone: One junction end disagrees with the germline gene, perhaps due to a read error. The chain is built from TRBV14 and TRBJ2-5; 9 bases map to TRBD1. Germline V lookup: CDR1 SGHDN, CDR2 FVKESK. The length of the CDR3 is 16 residues. The CDR3 coding sequence is TGTGCCAGCAACCAATACCGCGGGACAGGGCTCGAGGGCCAGTACTTC. Its protein is CASNQYRGTGLEGQYF. Full variable domain (outside the CDR3, taken from reference TRBV14 and TRBJ2-5): EAGVTQFPSHSVIEKGQTVTLRCDPISGHDNLYWYRRVMGKEIKFLLHFVKESKQDESGMPNNRFLAERTGGTYSTLKVQPAELEDSGVYFCASNQYRGTGLEGQYFGPGTRLLVL.

Turning to this clone: In the same sample, other DNA sequences code for this CDR3. The chain is built from TRBV5-1 and TRBJ1-2, with D unresolved. Germline assignment: CDR1 SGHRS and CDR2 YFSETQ. The CDR3 is 13 residues long. Trimming pared 1 base from V and 3 bases from J, leaving 7 bases between. The CDR3 spells CASSLTRDYGYTF. The CDR3 region has the DNA TGCGCCAGCAGCTTGACGCGGGACTATGGCTACACCTTC.

The V call is TRBV4-1, the J call TRBJ2-7, with 10 bases lining up with TRBD1. CDR3 length: 17 amino acids. The junction had 9 bases not matched to a gene; V was cut back by 1 base and J by 3 bases. Germline V lookup: CDR1 MGHRA, CDR2 YSYEKL. The CDR3 DNA reads TGCGCCAGCAGCCAAGGCCTGACAGGGGGCTTCCTCTACGAGCAGTACTTC. Translation gives CASSQGLTGGFLYEQYF.

The genes are TRBV19 and TRBJ1-3, with TRBD1 as a possible D gene (5 bases). V dropped 6 bases and J dropped 0 bases, with 15 bases sitting between them. The CDR3 covers 16 residues. CDR1 and CDR2 (germline): LNHDA, SQIVND (reference sequence). CDR3 in amino acids: CASRIFGTDSGNTIYF. The CDR3 DNA reads as TGTGCCAGTAGGATCTTCGGGACTGACTCTGGAAACACCATATATTTT.

CDR3 residues: CASTNSGVSYEQYF. Here the CDR3 DNA reads TGTGCCAGCACCAATTCAGGAGTATCATACGAGCAGTACTTC. This rearrangement joins TRBV28 to TRBJ2-7; D unclear. Germline CDR1 MDHEN, CDR2 SYDVKM. The CDR3 covers 14 residues. With 7 bases removed from V and 4 bases from J, the gap between germline ends came to 17 bases.

This rearrangement joins TRBV6-5 to TRBJ2-7; TRBD2 agrees at 10 bases. The CDR3 covers 14 residues. V dropped 2 bases and J dropped 12; count of bases not matched to a gene: 10. Germline V gene lookup returns CDR1 MNHEY and CDR2 SVGAGI. The CDR3 reads CASSYRSGRAGMYF. The CDR3 DNA reads as TGTGCCAGCAGTTACAGAAGCGGGAGGGCCGGGATGTACTTC.

The CDR3 region is CASSWPKTGAGETQYF. CDR3 sequence (DNA): TGCGCCAGCAGCTGGCCTAAGACAGGGGCGGGGGAGACCCAGTACTTC. This chain connects TRBV5-1 to TRBJ2-5, with 8 bases fitting TRBD1. Germline loops: CDR1 SGHRS, CDR2 YFSETQ. Germline trimming cut 3 bases from V and 5 bases from J; bases unmatched to any gene: 12. CDR3 size: 16 residues.

A note on this clone: Other nucleotide sequences in the sample specify the same CDR3. The CDR3 loop reads CASSPSGSNQPQHF. The CDR3 DNA reads as TGTGCCAGCTCACCATCGGGAAGCAATCAGCCCCAGCATTTT. The chain has TRBV18 and TRBJ1-5; no firm D call. The CDR3 contains 14 residues. V lost 2 bases and J 1 base, leaving 6 bases between the germline ends. CDR1 and CDR2 (germline): KGHSH, LQKENI. The whole variable domain, remainder taken from reference TRBV18 and TRBJ1-5, is NAGVMQNPRHLVRRRGQEARLRCSPMKGHSHVYWYRQLPEEGLKFMVYLQKENIIDESGMPKERFSAEFPKEGPSILRIQQVVRGDSAAYFCASSPSGSNQPQHFGDGTRLSIL.

The V call is TRBV28, the J call TRBJ1-5; possible D gene TRBD1, 6 bases. CDR1 and CDR2 from the germline V gene are MDHEN and SYDVKM. V lost 7 bases to trimming and J lost 4 bases, with 17 bases between them. The CDR3 loop spans 15 amino acids. The CDR3 loop reads CASTLGGKGNQPQHF. The CDR3 nucleotides read TGTGCCAGCACCCTAGGGGGGAAGGGAAATCAGCCCCAGCATTTT.

J is TRBJ2-3 and V is TRBV11-1; the D gene is possibly TRBD2 (5 bases). Per the germline V gene, CDR1 is SGHAT and CDR2 is FQDESV (reference sequence). This CDR3 has 15 residues. V lost 1 base to trimming and J lost 3 bases, with 11 bases between them. CDR3 coding DNA: TGTGCCAGCAGCTTAGTGACCCCGGGGACAGATACGCAGTATTTT. This gives the protein CASSLVTPGTDTQYF. Full variable domain (rest looked up from reference TRBV11-1 and TRBJ2-3): EAEVAQSPRYKITEKSQAVAFWCDPISGHATLYWYRQILGQGPELLVQFQDESVVDDSQLPKDRFSAERLKGVDSTLKIQPAELGDSAMYLCASSLVTPGTDTQYFGPGTRLTVL.

The rearrangement joins TRBV19 to TRBJ2-1, with D unresolved. The CDR3 spans 14 residues. V lost 6 bases and J 3 bases, leaving 12 bases between the germline ends. Germline CDR1 reads LNHDA; CDR2 reads SQIVND (reference sequence). For the CDR3, the DNA is TGTGCCAGTAGCGCTCACTCCCGCTACAATGAGCAGTTCTTC. Its protein is CASSAHSRYNEQFF.

The rearrangement joins TRBV29-1 to TRBJ1-2, with 7 bases matching TRBD1. From germline, CDR1 is SQVTM and CDR2 ANQGSEA. V was clipped by 2 bases and J by 5 bases; unmatched bases: 2. This CDR3 spans 12 amino acids. CDR3 amino acids: CSVESTGYGYTF. CDR3 DNA sequence: TGCAGCGTTGAATCGACAGGGTATGGCTACACCTTC.